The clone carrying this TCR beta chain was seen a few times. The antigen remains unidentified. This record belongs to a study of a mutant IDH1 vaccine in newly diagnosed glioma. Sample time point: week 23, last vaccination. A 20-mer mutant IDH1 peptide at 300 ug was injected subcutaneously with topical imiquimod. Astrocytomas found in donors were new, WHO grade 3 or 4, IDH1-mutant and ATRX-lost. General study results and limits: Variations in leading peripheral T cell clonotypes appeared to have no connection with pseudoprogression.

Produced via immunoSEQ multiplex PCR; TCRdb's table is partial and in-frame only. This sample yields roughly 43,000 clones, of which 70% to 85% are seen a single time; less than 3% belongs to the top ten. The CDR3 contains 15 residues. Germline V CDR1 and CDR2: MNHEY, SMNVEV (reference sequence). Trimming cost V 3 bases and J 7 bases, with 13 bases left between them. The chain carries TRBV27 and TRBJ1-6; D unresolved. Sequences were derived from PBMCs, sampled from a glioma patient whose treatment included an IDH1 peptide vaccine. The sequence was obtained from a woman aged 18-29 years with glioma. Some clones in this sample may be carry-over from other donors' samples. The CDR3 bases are TGTGCCAGCAGTTTGTTCGACATGATGAATTCACCCCTCCACTTT. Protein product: CASSLFDMMNSPLHF.